This T cell receptor (beta chain) was profiled in a study of blood T cell repertoires in COVID-19. Background on the study: Whether acute or convalescent, the COVID-19 samples came from the United States, Italy and Spain. PBMCs, B-cell-depleted T cells, or T cells provided the cDNA or gDNA that made up the material.

Trimming took 5 bases from V and 1 from J; bases not matched to a gene: 5. The CDR3 loop spans 16 amino acids. The V gene's germline CDR1 is MGHRA and CDR2 YSYEKL. In the source study's methods: Amplifying reference gene primers gave estimates of nucleated cell counts. Profiled with immunoSEQ multiplex PCR; TCRdb holds only in-frame clones, not every one. V and J calls plus clone size are reproduced from that table; the DNA served to infer D and trimming. Among under 150,000 clones listed, about 80% were seen once. The specimen was peripheral blood. The source is a man between 35 and 55 years old with active or convalescent COVID-19. The chain is built from TRBV4-1 and TRBJ2-1; TRBD2 agrees at 10 bases. As DNA, the CDR3 is TGCGCCAGCAGCGTCCATAGCGGGGGGTCCTACAATGAGCAGTTCTTC. Encoded protein: CASSVHSGGSYNEQFF.